The T cell receptor (beta chain) described here comes from a study of blood T cell repertoires in COVID-19. The repertoire was sequenced with immunoSEQ multiplex PCR; TCRdb's copy has only in-frame clones and lacks some. The sample has over 250,000 clones, more than 75% seen once; the top ten hold 2.3%. The germline CDR1 and CDR2 sequences are SQVTM and ANQGSEA. The V gene lost 7 bases and the J gene lost 0 bases, with 13 bases spanning the gap. The CDR3 consists of 14 residues. The clonotype comes from a woman in her fifties or sixties with acute or convalescent COVID-19. The chain combines TRBV29-1 with TRBJ2-1, with D perhaps TRBD2 (5 bases). Sequenced: peripheral blood. The CDR3 DNA is TGCAGCGCAAGACTATTCACCTCCTACAATGAGCAGTTCTTC. It codes for CSARLFTSYNEQFF.